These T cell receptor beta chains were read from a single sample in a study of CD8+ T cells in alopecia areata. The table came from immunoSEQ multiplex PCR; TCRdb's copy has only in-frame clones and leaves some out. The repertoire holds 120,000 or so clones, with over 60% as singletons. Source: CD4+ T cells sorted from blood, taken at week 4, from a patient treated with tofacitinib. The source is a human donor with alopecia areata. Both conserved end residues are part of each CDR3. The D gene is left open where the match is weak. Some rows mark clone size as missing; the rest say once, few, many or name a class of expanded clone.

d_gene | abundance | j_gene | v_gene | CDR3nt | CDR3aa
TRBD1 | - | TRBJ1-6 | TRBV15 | TGTGCCACCAGCAGGACAGGGGGTAATTCACCCCTCCACTTT | CATSRTGGNSPLHF
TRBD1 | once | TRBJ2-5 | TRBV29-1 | TGCAGCGTCAGGACAGGGAAAGAGACCCAGTACTTC | CSVRTGKETQYF
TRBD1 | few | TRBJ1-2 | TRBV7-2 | TGTGCCAGCAGCTTAGGGTGGGGACAGGGTTCGGCGAACTATGGCTACACCTTC | CASSLGWGQGSANYGYTF
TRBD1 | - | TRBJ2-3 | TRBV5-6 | TGTGCCAGCAGCTTGTCGGGACAGGGGGCTTTTGGCACAGATACGCAGTATTTT | CASSLSGQGAFGTDTQYF
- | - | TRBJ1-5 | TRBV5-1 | TGCGCCAGCAGCTTGGCGGGACACACCAATCAGCCCCAGCATTTT | CASSLAGHTNQPQHF
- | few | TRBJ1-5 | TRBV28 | TGTGCCAGCAATGGGGGGAACAATCAGCCCCAGCATTTT | CASNGGNNQPQHF
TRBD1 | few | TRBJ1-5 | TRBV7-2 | TGTGCCAGCAGCTTAGCGCGGGACAGGGCCGACCTTAGCAATCAGCCCCAGCATTTT | CASSLARDRADLSNQPQHF
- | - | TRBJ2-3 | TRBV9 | TGTGCCAGCAGCGTAGCCCCCCGTTCCACAGATACGCAGTATTTT | CASSVAPRSTDTQYF
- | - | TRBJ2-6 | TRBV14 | TGTGCCAGCAGCCGAGGACAGATAAGAATCTCTGGGGCCAACGTCCTGACTTTC | CASSRGQIRISGANVLTF
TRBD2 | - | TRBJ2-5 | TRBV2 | TGTGCCAGCAGTGACGGGCTAGCGGGGGCCCTCCAAGAGACCCAGTACTTC | CASSDGLAGALQETQYF
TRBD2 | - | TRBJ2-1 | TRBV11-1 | TGTGCCAGCAGCTTAGCGACTAGCGGGATCTACAATGAGCAGTTCTTC | CASSLATSGIYNEQFF
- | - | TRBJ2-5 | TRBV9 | TGTGCCAGCAGCGTGGGGGAGGAGACCCAGTACTTC | CASSVGEETQYF
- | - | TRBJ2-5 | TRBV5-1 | TGCGCCAGCAGAGTGAGGAGCCAAGAGACCCAGTACTTC | CASRVRSQETQYF
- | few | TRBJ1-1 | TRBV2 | TGTGCCAGCAGTGAAGAATTGAACACTGAAGCTTTCTTT | CASSEELNTEAFF
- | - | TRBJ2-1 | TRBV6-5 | TGTGCCAGCAGCTCCGACAGGACGCTCCACAATGAGCAGTTCTTC | CASSSDRTLHNEQFF
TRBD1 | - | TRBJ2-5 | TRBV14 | TGTGCCAGCAGCCATGAGGGACAGACCTACCAAGAGACCCAGTACTTC | CASSHEGQTYQETQYF
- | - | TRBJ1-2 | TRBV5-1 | TGCGCCAGCAGCTTCGCGGGGGCGGATGGCTACACCTTC | CASSFAGADGYTF
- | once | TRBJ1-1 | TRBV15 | TGTGCCACCAGCAGAGTGTTGGGGACTGAAGCTTTCTTT | CATSRVLGTEAFF
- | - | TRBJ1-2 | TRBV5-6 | TGTGCCAGCAGCTTGAGGGGTTATGGCTACACCTTC | CASSLRGYGYTF
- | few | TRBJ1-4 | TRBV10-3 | TGTGCCATCAGTGAGTCGACAGCGGCTAATGAAAAACTGTTTTTT | CAISESTAANEKLFF
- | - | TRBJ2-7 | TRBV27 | TGTGCCAGCAGTCGAAAAGAGCCAAGAAACTACGAGCAGTACTTC | CASSRKEPRNYEQYF
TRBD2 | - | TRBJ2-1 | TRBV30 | TGTGCCTGGAGTGCCCCCCCAGCGGGAGATCTGCAGTTCTTC | CAWSAPPAGDLQFF
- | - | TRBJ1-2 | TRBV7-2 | TGTGCCAGCAGCTTAGATTCGACAGGAATTAACTATGGCTACACCTTC | CASSLDSTGINYGYTF
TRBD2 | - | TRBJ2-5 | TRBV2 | TGTGCCAGCAGCCGGGGACTAGCGGAGACCCAGTACTTC | CASSRGLAETQYF
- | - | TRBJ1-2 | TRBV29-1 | TGCAGCGTTGAACTTGCAGGGCCCTATGGCTACACCTTC | CSVELAGPYGYTF
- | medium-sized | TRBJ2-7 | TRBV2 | TGTGCCAGCTTAGGGACACTCTCTACATCCTACGAGCAGTACTTC | CASLGTLSTSYEQYF
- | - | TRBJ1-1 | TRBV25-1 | TGTGCCAGCAGCCACCCACCGGCAGGGGCGAACACTGAAGCTTTCTTT | CASSHPPAGANTEAFF
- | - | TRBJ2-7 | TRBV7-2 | TGTGCCAGCAGCCGTAGCGGTTACTCCTACGAGCAGTACTTC | CASSRSGYSYEQYF
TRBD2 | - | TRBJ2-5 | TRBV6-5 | TGTGCCAGCAGTTACTCCCCGACTAGCGGGGCAGAGACCCAGTACTTC | CASSYSPTSGAETQYF
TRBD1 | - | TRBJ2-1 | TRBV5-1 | TGCGCCAGCAGCCGGAGACAGGGGGGTACCTACAATGAGCAGTTCTTC | CASSRRQGGTYNEQFF
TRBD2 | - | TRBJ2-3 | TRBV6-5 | TGTGCCAGCAGAGAGCGGGGGGGCGCAGATACGCAGTATTTT | CASRERGGADTQYF
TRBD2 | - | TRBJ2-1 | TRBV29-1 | TGCAGCGTTGAAGATCCGACGGGAGGGCCCAATGAGCAGTTCTTC | CSVEDPTGGPNEQFF
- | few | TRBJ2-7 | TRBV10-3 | TGTGCCACCACCCACGAGGGCGAGCAGTACTTC | CATTHEGEQYF
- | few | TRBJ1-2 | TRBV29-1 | TGCAGCGCGCGGTCAGGGAACTATGGCTACACCTTC | CSARSGNYGYTF
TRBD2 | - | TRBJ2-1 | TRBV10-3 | TGTGCCATCAGTGGTACTAGCGGGAGGGCAGTGAATGAGCAGTTCTTC | CAISGTSGRAVNEQFF
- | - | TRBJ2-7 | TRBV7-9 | TGTGCCAGCAGCCGACCAAACTCCTACGAGCAGTACTTC | CASSRPNSYEQYF
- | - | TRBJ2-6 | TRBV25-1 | TGTGCCAGCACCCCGGGCAGCCTGCTGGGGGCCAACGTCCTGACTTTC | CASTPGSLLGANVLTF
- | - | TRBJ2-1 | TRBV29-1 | TGCAGCACGTCTAGGACCTACAATGAGCAGTTCTTC | CSTSRTYNEQFF
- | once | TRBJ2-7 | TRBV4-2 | TGTGCCAGCAGCCAAGCGGGCGGGGAGTCCTACGAGCAGTACTTC | CASSQAGGESYEQYF
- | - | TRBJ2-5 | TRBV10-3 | TGTGCCATACACAAACGATCTAGCGTACAAGAGACCCAGTACTTC | CAIHKRSSVQETQYF
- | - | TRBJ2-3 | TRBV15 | TGTGCCACCAAGCCGGACGTTAACCCGGGAGATACGCAGTATTTT | CATKPDVNPGDTQYF
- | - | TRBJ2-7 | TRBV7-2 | TGTGCCAGCAGCGAAGCCTACGAGCAGTACTTC | CASSEAYEQYF
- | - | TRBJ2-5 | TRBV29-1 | TGCAGCGTTGAAATTGGACGTGGGGGGCATGTTTTCGGAGAGACCCAGTACTTC | CSVEIGRGGHVFGETQYF
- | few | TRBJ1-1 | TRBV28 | TGTGCCAGCAGTTTCGGGTGGACTGAAGCTTTCTTT | CASSFGWTEAFF
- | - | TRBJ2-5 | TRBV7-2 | TGTGCCAGCAGCTTCCAGGGGGGACATCAAGAGACCCAGTACTTC | CASSFQGGHQETQYF